The 16 T cell receptor beta chains below all came from one sample that was sequenced in a study of beta chain features in type 1 diabetes. Expressed TCRB transcripts were sequenced because the isolated RNA had all been reverse transcribed beforehand. Profiled with immunoSEQ multiplex PCR; TCRdb holds only in-frame clones, not every one. The sample includes roughly 240,000 clones, roughly an eighth of them seen just once. Sequencing was performed on naive CD4+ T cells from blood. Every receptor here comes from a woman aged 40-49 years in good health.

With regard to this clone: Distinct nucleotide sequences in the sample also encode this CDR3. This sequence joins TRBV6-5 and TRBJ2-7; D is unclear. The CDR3 extends over 12 amino acids. Trimming shortened V by 6 bases and J by 5 bases, and 11 bases separated the two germline ends. Germline values: CDR1 MNHEY, CDR2 SVGAGI. The CDR3 DNA follows: TGTGCCAGCAGCGGTCGCGGTAACGAGCAGTACTTC. Amino acids: CASSGRGNEQYF.

The rearrangement joins TRBV5-4 to TRBJ2-4, with D possibly being TRBD1 (6 bases). The V gene lost 6 bases and the J gene lost 1 base, with 26 bases spanning the gap. This CDR3 has 19 amino acids. Looked up from germline, CDR1 is SGHNT and CDR2 is YYREEE (reference sequence). The CDR3, as DNA: TGTGCCAGCACTCTGAACAGGGCTTATCGTCCGGGGGCCAAAAACATTCAGTACTTC. This sequence encodes CASTLNRAYRPGAKNIQYF.

The chain uses TRBV6-1 and TRBJ1-6, with 8 bases aligning to TRBD1. Germline CDR1 is MNHNS and CDR2 is SASEGT. V shed 7 bases, J shed 6 bases, and the junction held 5 bases outside the gene matches. CDR3 length equals 14 residues. CDR3 in DNA: TGTGCCAGCATACCAGGGGGCGGTAATTCACCCCTCCACTTT. Amino acid sequence: CASIPGGGNSPLHF.

This clone has just a few counts. The chain links TRBV27 to TRBJ2-5; TRBD1 aligns across 8 bases. The CDR3 has 17 amino acids. V lost 4 bases, J lost 0 bases, and 10 bases stayed unmatched. CDR1 is MNHEY and CDR2 is SMNVEV in the germline V gene (reference sequence). CDR3 sequence (DNA): TGTGCCAGCAGTTCCCGATCCGGGACAGGCCACCAAGAGACCCAGTACTTC. The encoded protein is CASSSRSGTGHQETQYF.

The chain employs TRBV19 and TRBJ2-7; perhaps TRBD1 as D (6 bases). There are 14 residues in the CDR3. Trimming took off 4 bases at V and 6 bases at J, with 16 bases between the two ends. From germline, CDR1 is LNHDA and CDR2 SQIVND (reference sequence). The DNA of the CDR3 is TGTGCCAGTAGTAAGGAGGACAGTTCCGTCGAGCAGTACTTC. As protein: CASSKEDSSVEQYF.

The V call is TRBV7-9, the J call TRBJ2-7; the D gene is possibly TRBD2 (6 bases). CDR1 and CDR2 (germline): SEHNR, FQNEAQ (reference sequence). The CDR3 is made up of 13 amino acids. The V end was cut by 7 bases, the J end by 5 bases, with 15 bases between. The CDR3 DNA sequence: TGTGCCAGCAACAATCCCGGGGAGGACGAGCAGTACTTC. Translating gives CASNNPGEDEQYF.

This chain connects TRBV20-1 to TRBJ2-5; D remains unclear. From germline, CDR1 is DFQATT and CDR2 SNEGSKA (reference sequence). V lost 5 bases and J 2 bases, leaving 6 bases between the germline ends. The length of the CDR3 is 11 residues. Here the CDR3 reads CSAARQETQYF. Here the CDR3 DNA reads TGCAGTGCTGCACGGCAAGAGACCCAGTACTTC.

V gene TRBV29-1 combines with J gene TRBJ1-1, with 7 bases that match TRBD1. The length of the CDR3 is 14 residues. Germline V CDR1 and CDR2: SQVTM, ANQGSEA. V lost 5 bases to trimming and J lost 1 base; unmatched junction nucleotides: 7. DNA of the CDR3: TGCAGCGTTCAAGCAGGGGGATCGAACACTGAAGCTTTCTTT. Translated: CSVQAGGSNTEAFF.

The genes are TRBV11-2 and TRBJ1-6, with no clear D. This CDR3 has 14 amino acids. V lost 3 bases to trimming and J lost 3 bases, with 6 bases between them. The germline CDR1 and CDR2 sequences are SGHAT and FQNNGV. CDR3 loop: CASSFRVYNSPLHF. The CDR3 nucleotides are TGTGCCAGCAGCTTTCGTGTCTATAATTCACCCCTCCACTTT.

The chain links TRBV19 to TRBJ1-1; D possibly corresponds to TRBD1 (6 bases). Germline V gives CDR1 LNHDA, CDR2 SQIVND (reference sequence). V lost 4 bases and J 2 bases, leaving 11 bases between the germline ends. The CDR3 is made up of 14 amino acids. The CDR3 loop is CASSTDRSNTEAFF. The CDR3 bases are TGTGCCAGTAGTACCGACAGGTCTAACACTGAAGCTTTCTTT.

This clone was detected ten times or more. Other nucleotide sequences in the sample specify the same CDR3. The gene calls are TRBV29-1 and TRBJ2-3, with 7 nucleotides matching TRBD2. Germline lookup yields CDR1 SQVTM and CDR2 ANQGSEA. With V trimmed by 6 bases and J by 6 bases, 0 bases remained unmatched. This CDR3 spans 10 amino acids. In DNA, the CDR3 is TGCAGCGTGGGGGGGGATACGCAGTATTTT. Protein: CSVGGDTQYF.

This chain joins TRBV10-3 and TRBJ1-2; D perhaps matches TRBD1 (5 bases). Germline V gene lookup returns CDR1 ENHRY and CDR2 SYGVKD. V was pared by 10 bases and J by 2 bases, with 23 bases between. The CDR3 is 16 amino acids. Here the CDR3 DNA reads TGTGCCACACAGGTGAGACAGCTTGAGACGAACTATGGCTACACCTTC. It translates to CATQVRQLETNYGYTF.

This clone was found a few times. The chain is built from TRBV5-6 and TRBJ1-4; the match to TRBD1 covers 7 bases. This CDR3 comprises 19 residues. The V and J ends lost 4 bases and 3 bases, in that order; junction bases with no gene match: 18. Per the germline V gene, CDR1 is SGHDT and CDR2 is YYEEEE. The CDR3 DNA is TGTGCCAGCAGCCCAACAGACCACAGGGGATTCAGTTCTAATGAAAAACTGTTTTTT. Encoded protein: CASSPTDHRGFSSNEKLFF.

In this sample, this clone turned up a few times. The chain is built from TRBV19 and TRBJ2-7; tentatively, D is TRBD1 (6 bases). The V end was cut by 3 bases, the J end by 0 bases, with 12 bases between. Germline values: CDR1 LNHDA, CDR2 SQIVND (reference sequence). The CDR3 length is 15 residues. The CDR3 nucleotides read TGTGCCAGTAGTATCTCTACAGGGAGCTCCTACGAGCAGTACTTC. Amino acid sequence: CASSISTGSSYEQYF.

This clone was seen only a few times. The chain recombines TRBV18 with TRBJ2-7; 11 positions match TRBD2. V gave up 8 bases and J gave up 4 bases; unmatched junction bases: 7. The CDR3 runs to 14 residues. CDR1 KGHSH and CDR2 LQKENI come from the germline V gene. The CDR3 DNA follows: TGTGCCAGCGCCGAGACTAGCGGGGTATACGAGCAGTACTTC. It translates to CASAETSGVYEQYF.

Points on this clone: An end of the junction does not agree with germline; a read error may underlie this. This sequence joins TRBV4-3 and TRBJ2-1; TRBD2 matches 16 bases. From germline, CDR1 is LGHNA and CDR2 YSLEER. The CDR3 totals 18 residues. The chain's CDR3 is CASSPRAGLAGGLNKQFF. The CDR3 DNA is TGCGCCAGCAGCCCAAGGGCGGGACTAGCGGGGGGGCTCAATAAGCAGTTCTTC.